These 10 T cell receptor beta chains were sequenced from one sample in a study of cytomegalovirus exposure and HLA in healthy donors. The method was immunoSEQ multiplex PCR; TCRdb's version includes in-frame clones alone and lacks a portion of them. The repertoire includes about 200,000 clones, around 86% of them detected once, and more than 1.5% sits in the top ten. Input material: PBMCs. The receptors were gathered from a woman under 30 in good health and CMV-seropositive.

J is TRBJ2-4 and V is TRBV15; no reliable D call. From germline, CDR1 is LNHNV and CDR2 YYDKDF (reference sequence). This CDR3 region has 14 residues. Trimming took 1 base from V and 7 from J, leaving 11 bases between them. The CDR3 nucleotides are TGTGCCACCAGCAGAGCCCGAGATCCCAACATTCAGTACTTC. Encoded protein: CATSRARDPNIQYF. The variable domain in full, with the rest retrieved from reference TRBV15 and TRBJ2-4, is DAMVIQNPRYQVTQFGKPVTLSCSQTLNHNVMYWYQQKSSQAPKLLFHYYDKDFNNEADTPDNFQSRRPNTSFCFLDIRSPGLGDTAMYLCATSRARDPNIQYFGAGTRLSVL.

In the case of this clone: The same CDR3 can be traced to other DNA sequences in this sample. The V gene is TRBV20-1, the J gene TRBJ2-7; tentatively, D is TRBD1 (6 bases). In germline, CDR1 is DFQATT, CDR2 SNEGSKA (reference sequence). Deletions cut 5 bases from V and 4 bases from J, with 9 bases between. The CDR3 has 11 amino acids. The CDR3, as DNA: TGCAGTGCTTCGCAGGGGTACGAGCAGTACTTC. Protein product: CSASQGYEQYF.

The chain joins TRBV27 to TRBJ2-4, with D possibly matching TRBD1 (5 bases). This CDR3 has 13 amino acids. Per germline, CDR1 MNHEY and CDR2 SMNVEV (reference sequence). Trimming pared 1 base from V and 9 bases from J, leaving 10 bases between. CDR3 sequence (DNA): TGTGCCAGCAGTTTATGGGGCAGGTCCATTCAGTACTTC. It yields the protein CASSLWGRSIQYF.

The rearrangement joins TRBV4-2 to TRBJ1-3; no definite D call. V shed 1 base and J shed 4 bases, with 14 bases lying between them. Looked up from germline, CDR1 is LGHNA and CDR2 is YNFKEQ. The CDR3 is 16 amino acids. The CDR3 loop is CASSQVIGESGNTIYF. The DNA for the CDR3 is TGTGCCAGCAGCCAAGTTATTGGGGAGTCGGGAAACACCATATATTTT.

The chain uses TRBV28 and TRBJ2-1, with D perhaps matching TRBD2 (6 bases). This CDR3 comprises 14 residues. The V and J ends lost 7 bases and 1 base respectively, with 11 bases between them. The germline V gene encodes CDR1 MDHEN and CDR2 SYDVKM. CDR3 sequence reads: CASNRLVSYNEQFF. The DNA of the CDR3 is TGTGCCAGCAACCGACTAGTATCCTACAATGAGCAGTTCTTC.

This chain links TRBV5-1 with TRBJ2-3; TRBD2 matches 12 bases. This CDR3 has 16 residues. Germline V CDR1 and CDR2: SGHRS, YFSETQ. V was clipped by 4 bases and J by 5 bases; unmatched bases: 8. The CDR3 sequence is CASSAGLAGPQDTQYF. CDR3 DNA: TGCGCCAGCAGCGCCGGACTAGCGGGACCTCAAGATACGCAGTATTTT.

The V call is TRBV15, the J call TRBJ2-1; weak D call: TRBD1 (5 bases). V gave up 4 bases and J gave up 5 bases, with 9 bases separating them. The CDR3 extends over 13 amino acids. Germline V gene sequence: CDR1 LNHNV, CDR2 YYDKDF (reference sequence). CDR3 bases: TGTGCCACCAGCAAGAGGACAAACAATGAGCAGTTCTTC. Translation gives CATSKRTNNEQFF. Full variable domain (outside the CDR3, taken from reference TRBV15 and TRBJ2-1): DAMVIQNPRYQVTQFGKPVTLSCSQTLNHNVMYWYQQKSSQAPKLLFHYYDKDFNNEADTPDNFQSRRPNTSFCFLDIRSPGLGDTAMYLCATSKRTNNEQFFGPGTRLTVL.

The rearrangement links TRBV27 to TRBJ1-3, with D perhaps TRBD1 (6 bases). CDR3 length: 15 amino acids. The germline V and J ends were trimmed by 7 bases and 3 bases, with 16 bases remaining between them. Looked up from germline, CDR1 is MNHEY and CDR2 is SMNVEV (reference sequence). CDR3 residues: CASKPGGLGGNTIYF. The CDR3 coding sequence is TGTGCCAGCAAGCCGGGGGGGCTTGGTGGAAACACCATATATTTT.

With regard to this clone: At one of its ends the junction is not consistent with the germline gene, which may arise from a read error. The chain links TRBV5-1 to TRBJ1-2; TRBD1 matches at 7 bases. This CDR3 has 15 amino acids. Per the germline V gene, CDR1 is SGHRS and CDR2 is YFSETQ. CDR3 sequence: CASRLEGAGNYGYTF. CDR3 nucleotide sequence: TGCGCCAGCAGATTGGAGGGGGCGGGGAACTATGGCTACACCTTC.

This sequence joins TRBV7-2 and TRBJ2-7; TRBD2 matches 11 bases. With 2 bases clipped from V and 0 bases from J, the junction kept 6 bases outside the gene matches. Germline CDR1 SGHTA, CDR2 FQGNSA. The CDR3 is made up of 17 amino acids. CDR3 amino acids: CASSLKPLAGGSYEQYF. CDR3 sequence (DNA): TGTGCCAGCAGCTTAAAGCCCCTAGCGGGAGGCTCCTACGAGCAGTACTTC.